This T cell receptor (beta chain) emerged from a study of control samples from healthy donors and cancer patients (dated by TCRdb to about 2020). As to this clone: Which antigen it targets is not known. No base qualities exist here, and no much larger clone lies one base off it.

The library was prepared using the immunoSEQ multiplex PCR assay. TCRdb obtained this table from immuneACCESS and retained in-frame rearrangements with V and J assigned. These tables miss some clones; where compared with another copy, unresolved V genes account for less than half of the shortfall, and the remainder is unexplained. Counted in this sample were about 71,000 clones; about nine tenths of them appeared once. Jointly, the top ten make up around 19% of the sample. Ends trimmed: V by 4 bases, J by 6 bases; bases unmatched to a gene: 10. CDR1 SGHKS and CDR2 YYEKEE are derived from the germline V gene (reference sequence). The CDR3 numbers 15 residues from cysteine through phenylalanine. Of the read, only the CDR3 DNA is kept; its 45 bases are in frame from base 1.

The origin of this receptor is a man in his sixties with lung cancer. The rearranged segments are TRBV5-5 and TRBJ1-5; 7 middle bases align to TRBD1. Sequencing was performed on PBMCs. Read as DNA, the sequence is TGTGCCAGCAGCGCCATAGGGGGCGGAGGTCAGCCCCAGCATTTT. The encoded protein is CASSAIGGGGQPQHF.